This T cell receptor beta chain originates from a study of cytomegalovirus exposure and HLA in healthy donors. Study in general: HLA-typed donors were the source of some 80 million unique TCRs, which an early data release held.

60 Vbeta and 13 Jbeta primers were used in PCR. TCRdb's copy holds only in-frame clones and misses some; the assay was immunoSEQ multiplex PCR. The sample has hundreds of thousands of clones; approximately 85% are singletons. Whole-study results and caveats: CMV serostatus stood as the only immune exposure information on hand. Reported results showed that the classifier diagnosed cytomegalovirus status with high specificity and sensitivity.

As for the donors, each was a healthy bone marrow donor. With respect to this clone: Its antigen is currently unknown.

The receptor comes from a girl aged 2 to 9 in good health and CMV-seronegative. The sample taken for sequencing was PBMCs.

CDR3 amino acids: CASSYGGYRIDNEQFF. CDR3 nucleotide sequence: TGTGCCAGCAGTTACGGGGGCTATCGTATAGACAATGAGCAGTTCTTC. The J gene is TRBJ2-1, the V gene TRBV6-5, with TRBD1 as a possible D gene (6 bases). Germline CDR1 reads MNHEY; CDR2 reads SVGAGI. CDR3 size: 16 residues. The V gene lost 2 bases and the J gene lost 5 bases, with 16 bases spanning the gap.